The 14 T cell receptor beta chains in this list originate from one sample, sequenced in a study of T cell therapy after organ transplantation. Time point specified: 4-8 weeks after completion of therapy. Their antigens remain unidentified. Sequencing was performed with immunoSEQ multiplex PCR; in TCRdb, only in-frame clones are kept and a portion is missing. The sample has about 3,300 clones, around 81% seen once. Source: CD8+ T cells from blood, taken after autologous CMV-specific T cell therapy. These receptors all stem from a human patient who had received a solid organ transplant and had CMV disease. Some T cells may be transferred from the graft donor.

The rearrangement joins TRBV4-3 to TRBJ2-3, with 9 nucleotides matching TRBD1. Trimming took 1 base from V and 10 from J; bases not matched to a gene: 6. The germline V gene has CDR1 LGHNA and CDR2 YSLEER. The CDR3 extends over 14 amino acids. CDR3 DNA sequence: TGCGCCAGCAGCCAAGGGGACAGGGATACCGCGCAGTATTTT. Its translation is CASSQGDRDTAQYF.

There are a few counts of this clone. V gene TRBV2 combines with J gene TRBJ1-1, with D uncertain. Germline lookup yields CDR1 SNHLY and CDR2 FYNNEI. The V and J ends lost 6 bases and 3 bases respectively, with 8 bases between them. This CDR3 contains 12 residues. The CDR3 loop is CASRAWDTEAFF. DNA for the CDR3: TGTGCCAGCAGGGCCTGGGACACTGAAGCTTTCTTT.

CDR3 nucleotides: TGTGCCAGCAGCTTTACCGGGACCGACTCCTACAATGAGCAGTTCTTC. This codes for CASSFTGTDSYNEQFF. The chain couples TRBV7-8 to TRBJ2-1, with D perhaps assigned TRBD1 or TRBD2 (5 bases each). The CDR3 sequence is 16 residues long. Germline assignment: CDR1 SGHVS and CDR2 FQNEAQ. Trimming removed 3 bases at V and 0 bases at J, with 12 bases between.

This chain joins TRBV7-9 and TRBJ2-1; D is uncertain. This CDR3 spans 15 amino acids. The V and J ends lost 5 bases and 4 bases respectively, with 15 bases between them. The germline V gene has CDR1 SEHNR and CDR2 FQNEAQ (reference sequence). The CDR3 DNA reads TGTGCCAGCAGCGGGCCAGATTCCGAGTACAATGAGCAGTTCTTC. Translating gives CASSGPDSEYNEQFF.

The DNA for the CDR3 is TGTGCCAGTAGTATTTCAGCGGGCCCCACCGGGGAGCTGTTTTTT. It is translated as CASSISAGPTGELFF. The chain couples TRBV19 to TRBJ2-2; weak D call: TRBD2 (6 bases). The ends were cut back, 3 bases at V and 4 bases at J, with 12 bases in the middle. Germline V gene lookup returns CDR1 LNHDA and CDR2 SQIVND (reference sequence). This CDR3 is 15 amino acids long.

There are a few counts of this clone. J is TRBJ1-1 and V is TRBV7-9, with no clear D. V dropped 0 bases and J dropped 0 bases, with 8 bases sitting between them. The CDR3 contains 15 residues. Germline assignment: CDR1 SEHNR and CDR2 FQNEAQ (reference sequence). The CDR3 DNA sequence: TGTGCCAGCAGCTTAGCAGAGGGCATGAACACTGAAGCTTTCTTT. It encodes CASSLAEGMNTEAFF.

The rearrangement uses TRBV29-1 and TRBJ1-2; D unclear. Trimming left V 7 bases short and J 6 bases short, with 15 bases between. CDR1 is SQVTM, CDR2 ANQGSEA, per germline. The CDR3 is made up of 12 amino acids. CDR3 coding DNA: TGCAGCGCCCTCGGTACGGCGGATGGCTACACCTTC. Translated: CSALGTADGYTF.

This sequence joins TRBV7-8 and TRBJ2-7; the D gene is possibly TRBD2 (6 bases). Germline V gives CDR1 SGHVS, CDR2 FQNEAQ. Trimming took 6 bases from V and 2 from J, leaving 20 bases between them. The CDR3 runs to 16 residues. Here the CDR3 DNA reads TGTGCCAGCAGTCGTGTCCCGGGACTTCTTGCCTACGAGCAGTACTTC. Residues: CASSRVPGLLAYEQYF. The whole variable domain, remainder taken from reference TRBV7-8 and TRBJ2-7, is GAGVSQSPRYKVAKRGQDVALRCDPISGHVSLFWYQQALGQGPEFLTYFQNEAQLDKSGLPSDRFFAERPEGSVSTLKIQRTQQEDSAVYLCASSRVPGLLAYEQYFGPGTRLTVT.

The chain employs TRBV2 and TRBJ2-1, with 8 bases lining up with TRBD2. J lost 5 bases, V lost 4 bases, and 4 bases had no gene match. The germline V gene encodes CDR1 SNHLY and CDR2 FYNNEI. This CDR3 region has 14 residues. CDR3 protein: CASSGLANDNEQFF. As DNA, the CDR3 is TGTGCCAGCAGTGGACTAGCGAATGACAATGAGCAGTTCTTC.

This rearrangement joins TRBV4-1 to TRBJ2-1, with D tentatively TRBD1 or TRBD2 (6 bases each). Germline V gives CDR1 MGHRA, CDR2 YSYEKL. V lost 1 base and J lost 10, with 20 bases in between. The CDR3 consists of 16 residues. In DNA, the CDR3 is TGCGCCAGCAGCCAAGTTCTTACGGGGGCCCCGGGAGAGCAGTTCTTC. Its protein product is CASSQVLTGAPGEQFF.

The chain recombines TRBV11-2 with TRBJ1-1, with D hard to call. The CDR3 length is 13 residues. CDR1 SGHAT and CDR2 FQNNGV come from the germline V gene. The ends were cut back, 5 bases at V and 1 base at J, with 8 bases in the middle. CDR3 DNA sequence: TGTGCCAGCAGCGTCTCGGAGAACACTGAAGCTTTCTTT. Protein sequence: CASSVSENTEAFF.

The J gene is TRBJ2-7, the V gene TRBV6-9; TRBD2 is a possible D gene (5 bases). Germline CDR1 and CDR2: MNHGY and SVAAGI. V gave up 8 bases and J gave up 7 bases, with 9 bases separating them. This CDR3 has 10 residues. The DNA of the CDR3 is TGTGCCAGCCCCCCGGGGGAGCAGTACTTC. As protein: CASPPGEQYF.

V is TRBV2 and J is TRBJ2-7; D unclear. CDR3 length equals 13 residues. Germline V gene lookup returns CDR1 SNHLY and CDR2 FYNNEI. Trimming pared 4 bases from V and 3 bases from J, leaving 10 bases between. The CDR3 bases are TGTGCCAGCAGTGTTGGCGATATCTACGAGCAGTACTTC. Translated, it gives CASSVGDIYEQYF.

This chain links TRBV7-9 with TRBJ1-1; D remains ambiguous. The CDR3 covers 11 residues. CDR1 is SEHNR, CDR2 FQNEAQ, per germline (reference sequence). The V end lost 3 bases, the J end lost 7 bases, and 6 bases lay between the germline ends. The CDR3, as DNA: TGTGCCAGCAGCTTGGCTGGTGAAGCTTTCTTT. Protein sequence: CASSLAGEAFF.